This T cell receptor beta chain was recovered during a study of blood T cell repertoires in COVID-19. Study-wide context: The United States, Italy and Spain supplied acute and convalescent COVID-19 samples. PBMCs, B-cell-depleted T cells, or T cells were the source of the cDNA or gDNA that made up the material.

Original processing methods: Reference gene primer amplification gave estimated nucleated cell counts. Sequenced by immunoSEQ multiplex PCR; TCRdb stores in-frame clones only, minus some. The DNA was the basis for D and trimming; V, J and clone size are from that table. This table has just under 95,000 clones, over 60% appearing once. V lost 8 bases and J 4 bases, leaving 14 bases between the germline ends. The CDR3 consists of 13 residues. Germline V lookup: CDR1 MNHEY, CDR2 SVGAGI. The receptor was isolated from a man between 50 and 59 years old who had recovered from COVID-19. Sequenced sample: peripheral blood. V and J are TRBV6-5 and TRBJ1-1, with D tentatively TRBD1 (6 bases). For the CDR3, the DNA is TGTGCCAGCCGCATGGCAGGGGCCACTGAAGCTTTCTTT. Translation: CASRMAGATEAFF.